A selection of T cell receptor beta chains follows, all from one sample in a study of blood T cell repertoires in COVID-19. The assay was immunoSEQ multiplex PCR, and TCRdb's table has in-frame clones only and misses some. The sample lists 100,000 or so clones; around 90% were seen once. The sample consisted of peripheral blood. The receptors here all came from a woman aged 55-70 years with acute or convalescent COVID-19. Each CDR3 is given with its conserved first and last residue. A D gene is named only where the DNA matches it firmly. Clone size is given for some rows only: seen once, a few or many times, or a class if the clone is expanded.

clone size | J gene | V gene | D gene | CDR3 protein | CDR3 DNA
NA | TRBJ1-1 | TRBV21-1 | NA | CASSGTGGNTEAFF | TGTGCCAGCAGCGGGACAGGGGGAAACACTGAAGCTTTCTTT
NA | TRBJ2-7 | TRBV20-1 | TRBD2 | CSASGRTSGPRDEQYF | TGCAGTGCTAGTGGGAGGACTAGCGGGCCCAGGGACGAGCAGTACTTC
few | TRBJ2-4 | TRBV20-1 | NA | CSVQGKNIQYF | TGCAGTGTTCAGGGGAAAAACATTCAGTACTTC
NA | TRBJ2-1 | TRBV6-5 | TRBD2 | CASTPRGEWRDEQFF | TGTGCCAGCACACCCCGGGGGGAGTGGCGCGATGAGCAGTTCTTC
NA | TRBJ1-2 | TRBV6-6 | TRBD1 | CASVPKGTASRGYTF | TGTGCCAGCGTTCCCAAAGGGACAGCCTCGAGGGGCTACACCTTC
NA | TRBJ2-5 | TRBV28 | TRBD1 | CAIGVTGGIKTQYF | TGTGCCATCGGGGTGACAGGGGGCATAAAGACCCAGTACTTC
NA | TRBJ1-4 | TRBV3-1/TRBV3-2 | NA | CASSLTPGTNEKLFF | TGTGCCAGCAGCCTAACCCCCGGGACTAATGAAAAACTGTTTTTT
NA | TRBJ1-5 | TRBV2 | TRBD1 | CASSGQGAYQPQHF | TGTGCCAGCAGTGGACAGGGGGCGTATCAGCCCCAGCATTTT
NA | TRBJ2-2 | TRBV5-1 | TRBD2 | CASSSSSGLAGELFF | TGCGCCAGCAGCTCCTCTAGCGGGTTGGCCGGGGAGCTGTTTTTT
NA | TRBJ2-7 | TRBV10-3 | TRBD2 | CATSGTSGSSYEQYF | TGTGCCACCTCCGGGACTAGCGGGAGCTCCTACGAGCAGTACTTC
NA | TRBJ2-1 | TRBV6-2/TRBV6-3 | NA | CASSLGNEQFF | TGTGCCAGCAGTCTCGGCAATGAGCAGTTCTTC
NA | TRBJ1-1 | TRBV6-5 | TRBD1 | CASGGQMNTEAFF | TGTGCCAGCGGGGGACAGATGAACACTGAAGCTTTCTTT
NA | TRBJ2-3 | TRBV18 | TRBD2 | CASSLGGGRTDTQYF | TGTGCCAGCTCCCTTGGGGGAGGGAGAACAGATACGCAGTATTTT
NA | TRBJ1-2 | TRBV29-1 | TRBD1 | CSATGEVGNYGYTF | TGCAGCGCTACAGGGGAGGTAGGCAACTATGGCTACACCTTC
NA | TRBJ1-5 | TRBV6-1 | NA | CASSEQGYGDQPQHF | TGTGCCAGCAGTGAACAGGGTTATGGGGATCAGCCCCAGCATTTT
NA | TRBJ2-1 | TRBV19 | TRBD2 | CASSRVPSGALYNEQFF | TGTGCCAGTAGTCGCGTTCCTAGCGGGGCTCTATACAATGAGCAGTTCTTC
NA | TRBJ1-2 | TRBV6-5 | NA | CASRIDRTRGYTF | TGTGCCAGCAGGATTGACAGGACTCGCGGCTACACCTTC
NA | TRBJ1-5 | TRBV27 | NA | CASSFPVQNAKRQQPQHF | TGTGCCAGCAGTTTCCCCGTGCAAAACGCCAAGCGACAGCAGCCCCAGCATTTT
NA | TRBJ2-5 | TRBV24-1 | NA | CATSDSGETQYF | TGTGCCACCAGTGACTCGGGGGAGACCCAGTACTTC
NA | TRBJ2-7 | TRBV10-3 | NA | CAISESGRTYEQYF | TGTGCCATCAGTGAGTCGGGCCGAACCTACGAGCAGTACTTC
NA | TRBJ2-7 | TRBV28 | NA | CASSLRDSPYEQYF | TGTGCCAGCAGTTTAAGGGACTCGCCCTACGAGCAGTACTTC
NA | TRBJ1-1 | TRBV20-1 | TRBD1 | CSARDRQGAFF | TGCAGTGCTAGGGACAGACAGGGAGCTTTCTTT
NA | TRBJ2-1 | TRBV7-9 | NA | CASSLATGLIYNEQFF | TGTGCCAGCAGCTTAGCGACCGGACTAATCTACAATGAGCAGTTCTTC
NA | TRBJ2-7 | TRBV28 | TRBD2 | CASSLRSGSRSYEQYF | TGTGCCAGCAGTTTACGAAGCGGGAGTAGGTCCTACGAGCAGTACTTC
once | TRBJ1-1 | TRBV18 | NA | CASSPSTGTEAFF | TGTGCCAGCTCACCCTCGACGGGCACTGAAGCTTTCTTT
NA | TRBJ1-2 | TRBV7-8 | TRBD1 | CASSLGTGEYGYTF | TGTGCCAGCAGCTTAGGGACAGGGGAATATGGCTACACCTTC
NA | TRBJ2-4 | TRBV6-5 | NA | CASTREAKNIQYF | TGTGCCAGCACTAGGGAGGCCAAAAACATTCAGTACTTC
NA | TRBJ2-1 | TRBV5-1 | NA | CASSLALQPYNEQFF | TGCGCCAGCAGCTTGGCCTTACAGCCCTACAATGAGCAGTTCTTC
NA | TRBJ2-1 | TRBV19 | TRBD2 | CASSRTSGVNNEQFF | TGTGCCAGTAGCCGGACTAGCGGGGTAAACAATGAGCAGTTCTTC
few | TRBJ2-2 | TRBV6-6 | NA | CASSFTSSGDGELFF | TGTGCCAGCAGTTTCACTAGCTCGGGAGACGGGGAGCTGTTTTTT
NA | TRBJ1-2 | TRBV2 | TRBD1 | CASSDRQGARLGYTF | TGTGCCAGCAGTGATAGGCAGGGGGCACGTCTTGGCTACACCTTC
NA | TRBJ2-1 | TRBV9 | TRBD1 | CASSTGTGGNEQFF | TGTGCCAGCAGCACTGGGACAGGGGGCAATGAGCAGTTCTTC
NA | TRBJ1-1 | TRBV19 | TRBD1 | CASTRQGIGKTEAFF | TGTGCCAGTACTAGACAGGGGATCGGGAAAACTGAAGCTTTCTTT
NA | TRBJ2-3 | TRBV29-1 | NA | CSVADTTDTQYF | TGCAGCGTCGCGGACACCACAGATACGCAGTATTTT
NA | TRBJ2-1 | TRBV6-4 | TRBD2 | CASSVTAHSGSANEQFF | TGTGCCAGCAGTGTTACTGCCCATAGCGGGAGTGCCAATGAGCAGTTCTTC
NA | TRBJ1-1 | TRBV6-5 | NA | CASSTRFGDTEAFF | TGTGCCAGCAGTACCCGGTTCGGGGACACTGAAGCTTTCTTT
NA | TRBJ1-2 | TRBV29-1 | NA | CSVESDRQGKGLGYGYTF | TGCAGCGTTGAATCGGATAGGCAGGGGAAAGGCCTAGGCTATGGCTACACCTTC
NA | TRBJ1-1 | TRBV14 | NA | CASSQVTEAFF | TGTGCCAGCAGCCAAGTAACTGAAGCTTTCTTT
NA | TRBJ2-3 | TRBV19 | TRBD2 | CASSIYSGLAGDIDTQYF | TGTGCCAGTAGTATTTACAGCGGACTAGCGGGAGATATAGATACGCAGTATTTT
NA | TRBJ1-2 | TRBV18 | NA | CASSPAGVNYGYTF | TGTGCCAGCTCACCAGCCGGGGTAAACTATGGCTACACCTTC
once | TRBJ2-2 | TRBV6-5 | NA | CASKPDTGELFF | TGTGCCAGCAAGCCGGACACCGGGGAGCTGTTTTTT
once | TRBJ2-5 | TRBV7-2 | TRBD2 | CASSQIRLAGTQETQYF | TGTGCCAGCAGCCAGATAAGACTAGCGGGAACTCAAGAGACCCAGTACTTC
once | TRBJ1-4 | TRBV28 | TRBD1 | CASSSNQGANEKLFF | TGTGCCAGCAGTTCTAATCAGGGGGCTAATGAAAAACTGTTTTTT
NA | TRBJ2-1 | TRBV7-9 | NA | CASPEGLGDEQFF | TGTGCCAGCCCCGAAGGGCTGGGCGATGAGCAGTTCTTC
once | TRBJ2-1 | TRBV10-3 | TRBD1 | CAISPLRQGDNEQFF | TGTGCCATCAGTCCCCTCAGACAGGGGGACAATGAGCAGTTCTTC
NA | TRBJ1-1 | TRBV13 | TRBD1 | CASSLGDRGPTEAFF | TGTGCCAGCAGCTTGGGAGACAGGGGGCCCACTGAAGCTTTCTTT
once | TRBJ2-3 | TRBV27 | TRBD1 | CASSSYRRDRGRRDTQYF | TGTGCCAGCAGTTCGTATCGCCGGGACAGGGGGCGCAGAGATACGCAGTATTTT
once | TRBJ2-3 | TRBV9 | NA | CASSVYYTDTQYF | TGTGCCAGCAGCGTCTACTACACAGATACGCAGTATTTT
NA | TRBJ1-1 | TRBV19 | NA | CASTKPGGNTEAFF | TGTGCCAGTACCAAACCGGGAGGGAACACTGAAGCTTTCTTT
NA | TRBJ1-4 | TRBV28 | TRBD1 | CASSAAGTDNEKLFF | TGTGCCAGCAGTGCCGCCGGGACAGATAATGAAAAACTGTTTTTT
NA | TRBJ2-1 | TRBV11-2 | TRBD2 | CASSIAGGPYNEQFF | TGTGCCAGCAGCATAGCGGGAGGGCCCTACAATGAGCAGTTCTTC
NA | TRBJ2-4 | TRBV12-3/TRBV12-4 | NA | CASSRPGVNIQYF | TGTGCCAGCAGCCGACCCGGGGTAAACATTCAGTACTTC
NA | TRBJ2-3 | TRBV7-8 | TRBD2 | CASSLYSGGSTDTQYF | TGTGCCAGCAGCCTTTATAGCGGGGGAAGCACAGATACGCAGTATTTT